The rows below give T cell receptor beta chains drawn from one sample of a study of cytomegalovirus exposure and HLA in healthy donors. The repertoire was sequenced with immunoSEQ multiplex PCR; TCRdb's copy has only in-frame clones and lacks some. The sample consists of 120,000 or so clones, about nine tenths of them appearing once. The sequenced sample consisted of PBMCs. All receptors come from a woman aged 18-29 years in good health and CMV-seronegative. Both conserved end residues are part of each CDR3. The D gene is left open where the match is weak. Size values are once, few and many counts, or a class for expanded clones, and some rows have none.

D gene: TRBD2; V gene: TRBV4-1; J gene: TRBJ2-7; clone size: NA; CDR3 DNA: TGCGCCAGCAGCCAAGATAGGGCGCGGGGGGGTGTGTACGAGCAGTACTTC; CDR3 protein: CASSQDRARGGVYEQYF
D gene: NA; V gene: TRBV7-9; J gene: TRBJ1-1; clone size: once; CDR3 DNA: TGTGCCAGCAGCTCCGGGACATTGAACACTGAAGCTTTCTTT; CDR3 protein: CASSSGTLNTEAFF
D gene: TRBD2; V gene: TRBV9; J gene: TRBJ2-1; clone size: NA; CDR3 DNA: TGTGCCAGCAGCGCGAGGACTAGCGCGGGGAATGAGCAGTTCTTC; CDR3 protein: CASSARTSAGNEQFF
D gene: TRBD1; V gene: TRBV6-1; J gene: TRBJ2-6; clone size: NA; CDR3 DNA: TGTGCCAGCACTTCCGGACAGGCGGGGGCCAACGTCCTGACTTTC; CDR3 protein: CASTSGQAGANVLTF
D gene: NA; V gene: TRBV27; J gene: TRBJ1-4; clone size: once; CDR3 DNA: TGTGCCAGCAGTTTATCGATGCAGTACGCAGCAACTAATGAAAAACTGTTTTTT; CDR3 protein: CASSLSMQYAATNEKLFF
D gene: TRBD2; V gene: TRBV9; J gene: TRBJ2-7; clone size: NA; CDR3 DNA: TGTGCCAGCAGCCCTCTAGCGGGGTCTTCCTACGAGCAGTACTTC; CDR3 protein: CASSPLAGSSYEQYF
D gene: TRBD1; V gene: TRBV5-1; J gene: TRBJ2-2; clone size: once; CDR3 DNA: TGCGCCAGCAGCCCAGACAGGGCTGGAACCGGGGAGCTGTTTTTT; CDR3 protein: CASSPDRAGTGELFF
D gene: NA; V gene: TRBV20-1; J gene: TRBJ1-1; clone size: NA; CDR3 DNA: TGCAGTTCGGTCCTCAACACTGAAGCTTTCTTT; CDR3 protein: CSSVLNTEAFF
D gene: TRBD1; V gene: TRBV6-5; J gene: TRBJ1-2; clone size: NA; CDR3 DNA: TGTGCCAGCAGTCCCGGACCATGGGACAGCTATGGCTACACCTTC; CDR3 protein: CASSPGPWDSYGYTF
D gene: TRBD1; V gene: TRBV6-5; J gene: TRBJ1-2; clone size: once; CDR3 DNA: TGTGCCAGTACCTCGACAGGGGAAGATGGCTACACCTTC; CDR3 protein: CASTSTGEDGYTF
D gene: TRBD1; V gene: TRBV19; J gene: TRBJ1-4; clone size: NA; CDR3 DNA: TGTGCCAGTATAGCGTTGGGGACAGCCAATGAAAAACTGTTTTTT; CDR3 protein: CASIALGTANEKLFF
D gene: NA; V gene: TRBV11-2; J gene: TRBJ1-5; clone size: NA; CDR3 DNA: TGTGCCAGCAGCCCCGTCTTACACCAAGATCAGCCCCAGCATTTT; CDR3 protein: CASSPVLHQDQPQHF
D gene: NA; V gene: TRBV5-6; J gene: TRBJ1-2; clone size: NA; CDR3 DNA: TGTGCCAGCAGCTCTTATATGACGGGTACTAGCTATGGCTACACCTTC; CDR3 protein: CASSSYMTGTSYGYTF
D gene: NA; V gene: TRBV6-5; J gene: TRBJ1-1; clone size: NA; CDR3 DNA: TGTGCCAGCAGTTACTCCGGTTTCACTGAAGCTTTCTTT; CDR3 protein: CASSYSGFTEAFF
D gene: TRBD1; V gene: TRBV6-1; J gene: TRBJ2-1; clone size: few; CDR3 DNA: TGTGCCAGCGGACAGGGGGCTTCGTATGAGCAGTTCTTC; CDR3 protein: CASGQGASYEQFF
D gene: TRBD2; V gene: TRBV6-5; J gene: TRBJ2-3; clone size: NA; CDR3 DNA: TGTGCCAGCAGTTACCCCCAGGCGGGAGGGCTAGATACGCAGTATTTT; CDR3 protein: CASSYPQAGGLDTQYF
D gene: NA; V gene: TRBV7-2; J gene: TRBJ1-4; clone size: NA; CDR3 DNA: TGTGCCAGCAGCTTTACAGGAATAGCAACTAATGAAAAACTGTTTTTT; CDR3 protein: CASSFTGIATNEKLFF
D gene: NA; V gene: TRBV28; J gene: TRBJ2-1; clone size: NA; CDR3 DNA: TGTGCCAGCAGTTTGCGGGAATCCTACAATGAGCAGTTCTTC; CDR3 protein: CASSLRESYNEQFF
D gene: TRBD1; V gene: TRBV11-2; J gene: TRBJ2-1; clone size: once; CDR3 DNA: TGTGCCAGCAGCTTAGTGGTCAGGGGGAATGAGCAGTTCTTC; CDR3 protein: CASSLVVRGNEQFF
D gene: NA; V gene: TRBV19; J gene: TRBJ2-2; clone size: NA; CDR3 DNA: TGTGCCAGTAGTATCCTTCAGGCACAGGGCGACACCGGGGAGCTGTTTTTT; CDR3 protein: CASSILQAQGDTGELFF
D gene: TRBD2; V gene: TRBV11-2; J gene: TRBJ2-7; clone size: NA; CDR3 DNA: TGTGCCAGCAGTATTCCGCCGGGACTAGCGGAGTACGAGCAGTACTTC; CDR3 protein: CASSIPPGLAEYEQYF
D gene: NA; V gene: TRBV6-1; J gene: TRBJ1-5; clone size: NA; CDR3 DNA: TGTGCCAGCAGTGAAGCCCAGGGAATTCAGCCCCAGCATTTT; CDR3 protein: CASSEAQGIQPQHF
D gene: NA; V gene: TRBV9; J gene: TRBJ1-3; clone size: NA; CDR3 DNA: TGTGCCAGCAGGCCAGGGGTGAGCTCTGGAAACACCATATATTTT; CDR3 protein: CASRPGVSSGNTIYF
D gene: TRBD2; V gene: TRBV28; J gene: TRBJ2-1; clone size: NA; CDR3 DNA: TGTGCCAGCAGCGGACTAGCGGGAGGGCCGAATTGGAATGAGCAGTTCTTC; CDR3 protein: CASSGLAGGPNWNEQFF
D gene: NA; V gene: TRBV18; J gene: TRBJ1-5; clone size: NA; CDR3 DNA: TGTGCCAGCTCACCACTCGCAGGGGTGAATCAGCCCCAGCATTTT; CDR3 protein: CASSPLAGVNQPQHF
D gene: NA; V gene: TRBV5-4; J gene: TRBJ1-6; clone size: NA; CDR3 DNA: TGTGCCAGCAGCGTCGCCACAGGGTACGGTTCACCCCTCCACTTT; CDR3 protein: CASSVATGYGSPLHF
D gene: TRBD2; V gene: TRBV7-7; J gene: TRBJ2-3; clone size: NA; CDR3 DNA: TGTGCTAGCAGTCCCTCAGGGACTAGTTTTGATACGCAGTATTTT; CDR3 protein: CASSPSGTSFDTQYF
D gene: TRBD1; V gene: TRBV15; J gene: TRBJ1-2; clone size: NA; CDR3 DNA: TGTGCCACCAGCGGACAGGGCGATGGCTACACCTTC; CDR3 protein: CATSGQGDGYTF
D gene: NA; V gene: TRBV4-3; J gene: TRBJ1-5; clone size: NA; CDR3 DNA: TGCGCCAGCAGCCAGGGTCGGGGGGGTTATAGCAATCAGCCCCAGCATTTT; CDR3 protein: CASSQGRGGYSNQPQHF
D gene: NA; V gene: TRBV6-5; J gene: TRBJ1-1; clone size: NA; CDR3 DNA: TGTGCCAGCAGCCACTCCCGTCGGGGGGCGGGTGAAGCTTTCTTT; CDR3 protein: CASSHSRRGAGEAFF
D gene: TRBD1; V gene: TRBV9; J gene: TRBJ2-1; clone size: NA; CDR3 DNA: TGTGCCAGCAGCGTAGGGGACAGGAACAATGAGCAGTTCTTC; CDR3 protein: CASSVGDRNNEQFF